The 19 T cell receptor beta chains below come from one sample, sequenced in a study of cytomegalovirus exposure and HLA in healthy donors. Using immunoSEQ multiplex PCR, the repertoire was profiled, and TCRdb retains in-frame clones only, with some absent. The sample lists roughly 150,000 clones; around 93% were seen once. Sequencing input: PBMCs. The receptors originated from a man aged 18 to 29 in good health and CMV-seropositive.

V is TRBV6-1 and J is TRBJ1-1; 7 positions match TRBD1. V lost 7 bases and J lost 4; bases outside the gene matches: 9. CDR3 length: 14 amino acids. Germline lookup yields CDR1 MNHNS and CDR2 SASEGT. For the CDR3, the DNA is TGTGCCAGCAAATCGGACAGGACTATCACTGAAGCTTTCTTT. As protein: CASKSDRTITEAFF.

This CDR3 reads CASSYSGGRETQYF. CDR3 DNA: TGTGCCAGCAGTTACTCTGGGGGCCGGGAGACCCAGTACTTC. J is TRBJ2-5 and V is TRBV6-5; D perhaps matches TRBD1 (6 bases). V was cut by 0 bases and J by 5 bases, with 10 bases left in between. The CDR3 covers 14 residues. The germline V gene encodes CDR1 MNHEY and CDR2 SVGAGI.

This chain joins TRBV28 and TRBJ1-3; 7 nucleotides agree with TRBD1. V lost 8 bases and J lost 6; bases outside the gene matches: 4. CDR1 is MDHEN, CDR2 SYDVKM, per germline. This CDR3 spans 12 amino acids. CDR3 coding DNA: TGTGCCAGCGCCGGGACAGCAAACACCATATATTTT. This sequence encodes CASAGTANTIYF.

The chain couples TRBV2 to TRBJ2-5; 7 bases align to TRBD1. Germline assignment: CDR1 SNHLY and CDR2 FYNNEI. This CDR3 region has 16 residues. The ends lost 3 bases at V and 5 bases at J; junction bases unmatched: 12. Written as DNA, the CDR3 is TGTGCCAGCAGTGACCGCCGGGACAGTGTTAGGGAGACCCAGTACTTC. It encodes CASSDRRDSVRETQYF. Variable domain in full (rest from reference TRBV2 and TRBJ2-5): EPEVTQTPSHQVTQMGQEVILRCVPISNHLYFYWYRQILGQKVEFLVSFYNNEISEKSEIFDDQFSVERPDGSNFTLKIRSTKLEDSAMYFCASSDRRDSVRETQYFGPGTRLLVL.

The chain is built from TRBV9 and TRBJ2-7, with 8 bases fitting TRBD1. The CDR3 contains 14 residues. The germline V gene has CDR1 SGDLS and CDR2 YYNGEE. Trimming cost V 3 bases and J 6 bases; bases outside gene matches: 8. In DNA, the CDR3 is TGTGCCAGCAGCGCGAGCCAGGGGGCCAGCGAGCAGTACTTC. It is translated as CASSASQGASEQYF.

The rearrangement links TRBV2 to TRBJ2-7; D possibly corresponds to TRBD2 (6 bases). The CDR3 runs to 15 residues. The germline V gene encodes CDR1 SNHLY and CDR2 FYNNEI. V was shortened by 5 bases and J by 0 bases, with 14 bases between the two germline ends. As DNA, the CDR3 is TGTGCCAGCAGTTTTCCTAGCGTCAACTCCTACGAGCAGTACTTC. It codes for CASSFPSVNSYEQYF.

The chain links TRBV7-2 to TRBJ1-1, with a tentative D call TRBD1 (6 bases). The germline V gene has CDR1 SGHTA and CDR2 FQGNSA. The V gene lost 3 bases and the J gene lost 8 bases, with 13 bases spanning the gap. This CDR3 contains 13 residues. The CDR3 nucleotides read TGTGCCAGCAGCTTGTACCGGGACATAGAAGCTTTCTTT. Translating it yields CASSLYRDIEAFF.

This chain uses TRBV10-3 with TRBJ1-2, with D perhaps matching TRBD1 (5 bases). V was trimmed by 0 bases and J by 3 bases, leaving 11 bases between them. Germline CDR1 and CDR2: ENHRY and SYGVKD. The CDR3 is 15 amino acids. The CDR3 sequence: CAISESAGLDYGYTF. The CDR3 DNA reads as TGTGCCATCAGTGAGTCGGCAGGGCTTGACTATGGCTACACCTTC.

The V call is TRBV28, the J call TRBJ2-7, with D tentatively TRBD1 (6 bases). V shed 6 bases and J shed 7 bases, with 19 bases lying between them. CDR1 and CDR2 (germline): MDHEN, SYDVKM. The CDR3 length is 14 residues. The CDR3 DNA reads TGTGCCAGCAGAGCCTCCAACCGGGACACAGAGCAGTACTTC. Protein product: CASRASNRDTEQYF.

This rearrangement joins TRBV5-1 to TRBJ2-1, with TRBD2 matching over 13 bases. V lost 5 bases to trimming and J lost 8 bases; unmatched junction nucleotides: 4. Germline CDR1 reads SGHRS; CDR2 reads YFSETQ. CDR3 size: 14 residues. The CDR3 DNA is TGCGCCAGCAGAGGGACTAGCGGGGCTGATGAGCAGTTCTTC. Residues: CASRGTSGADEQFF.

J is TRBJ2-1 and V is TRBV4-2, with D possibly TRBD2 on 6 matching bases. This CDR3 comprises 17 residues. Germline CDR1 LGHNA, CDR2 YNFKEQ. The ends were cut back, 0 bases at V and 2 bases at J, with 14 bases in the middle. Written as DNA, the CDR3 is TGTGCCAGCAGCCAAGATCGGCGGGGAGTCACCTACAATGAGCAGTTCTTC. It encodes CASSQDRRGVTYNEQFF.

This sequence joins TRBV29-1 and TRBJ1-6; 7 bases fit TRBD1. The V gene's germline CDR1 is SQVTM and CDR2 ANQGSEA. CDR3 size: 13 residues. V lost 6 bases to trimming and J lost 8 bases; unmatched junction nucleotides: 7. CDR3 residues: CSVLDRVDSPLHF. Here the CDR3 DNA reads TGCAGCGTGCTTGACAGGGTCGATTCACCCCTCCACTTT.

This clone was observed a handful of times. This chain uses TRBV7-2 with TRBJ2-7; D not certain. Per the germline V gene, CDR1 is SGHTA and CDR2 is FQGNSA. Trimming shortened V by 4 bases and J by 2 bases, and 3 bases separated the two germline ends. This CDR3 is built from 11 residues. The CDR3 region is CASSSTYEQYF. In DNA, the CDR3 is TGTGCCAGCAGCTCAACCTACGAGCAGTACTTC.

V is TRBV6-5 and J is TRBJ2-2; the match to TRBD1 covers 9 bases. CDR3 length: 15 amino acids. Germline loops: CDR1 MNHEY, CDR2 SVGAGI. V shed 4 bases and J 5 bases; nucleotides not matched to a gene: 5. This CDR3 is CASSLDRGRTGELFF. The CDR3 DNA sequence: TGTGCCAGCAGTTTGGACAGGGGACGTACCGGGGAGCTGTTTTTT.

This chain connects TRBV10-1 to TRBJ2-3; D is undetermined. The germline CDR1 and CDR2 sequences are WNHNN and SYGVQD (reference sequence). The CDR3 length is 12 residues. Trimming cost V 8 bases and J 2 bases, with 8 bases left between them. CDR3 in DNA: TGCGCCAGCTCGGAGATCACAGATACGCAGTATTTT. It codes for CASSEITDTQYF.

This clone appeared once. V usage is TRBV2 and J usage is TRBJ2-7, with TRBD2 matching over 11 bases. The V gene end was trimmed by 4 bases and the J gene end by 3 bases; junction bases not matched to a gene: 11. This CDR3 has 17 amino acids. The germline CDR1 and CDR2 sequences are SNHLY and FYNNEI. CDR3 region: CASSVPLALAGVYEQYF. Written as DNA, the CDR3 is TGTGCCAGCAGTGTCCCTCTCGCACTAGCGGGAGTCTACGAGCAGTACTTC.

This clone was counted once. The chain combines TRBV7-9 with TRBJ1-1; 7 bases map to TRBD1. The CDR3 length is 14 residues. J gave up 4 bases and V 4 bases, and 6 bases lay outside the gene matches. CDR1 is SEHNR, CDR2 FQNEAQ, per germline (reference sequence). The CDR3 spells CASSYEQGITEAFF. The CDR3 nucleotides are TGTGCCAGCAGCTACGAACAGGGGATCACTGAAGCTTTCTTT.

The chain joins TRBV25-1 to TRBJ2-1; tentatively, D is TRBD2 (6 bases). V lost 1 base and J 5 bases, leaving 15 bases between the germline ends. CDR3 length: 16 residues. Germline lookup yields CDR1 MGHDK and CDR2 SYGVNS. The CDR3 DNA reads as TGTGCCAGCAGTGAATTAGCGGTTCGGGTTGACAATGAGCAGTTCTTC. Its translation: CASSELAVRVDNEQFF.

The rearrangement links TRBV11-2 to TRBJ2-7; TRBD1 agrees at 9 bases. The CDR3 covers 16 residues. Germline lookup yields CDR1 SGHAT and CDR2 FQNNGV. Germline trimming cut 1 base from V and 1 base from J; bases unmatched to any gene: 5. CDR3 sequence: CASSLGGQGWSYEQYF. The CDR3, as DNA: TGTGCCAGCAGCTTAGGGGGACAGGGTTGGTCCTACGAGCAGTACTTC.